The T cell receptor beta chain described here comes from a study of graft-versus-host responses after intestinal transplantation. Study at large: In this cohort, recipients had multivisceral, liver-intestinal, or isolated intestinal transplants. Recipients uniformly received anti-thymocyte globulin induction, followed by tacrolimus and steroids for approximately 3 years.

Study-wide results and limits: Circulating GvH clone levels at their peak were associated with HvG declines (early post-transplant). Analysis identified GvH clones in recipient marrow, with some appearing first in ileum or blood.

TCRdb keeps only in-frame clones here, not all; method: immunoSEQ multiplex PCR. The table includes about 27,000 clones, roughly 83% detected once. This clone was recorded a few times. Its antigen is unidentified. Germline V gives CDR1 MNHNY, CDR2 SVGAGI (reference sequence). Between the trimmed V and J ends, which lost 5 bases and 2 bases, there was a span of 10 bases. This CDR3 has 14 residues. The sample consisted of PBMCs, taken about 27 days after intestinal transplant. The sequence was collected from a human patient who received an intestinal transplant, so some T cells may come from the graft donor. This sequence joins TRBV6-6 and TRBJ1-3; perhaps TRBD1 as D (6 bases). CDR3 DNA: TGTGCCAGCAGTACGACAGGTGCTGGAAACACCATATATTTT. This codes for CASSTTGAGNTIYF.